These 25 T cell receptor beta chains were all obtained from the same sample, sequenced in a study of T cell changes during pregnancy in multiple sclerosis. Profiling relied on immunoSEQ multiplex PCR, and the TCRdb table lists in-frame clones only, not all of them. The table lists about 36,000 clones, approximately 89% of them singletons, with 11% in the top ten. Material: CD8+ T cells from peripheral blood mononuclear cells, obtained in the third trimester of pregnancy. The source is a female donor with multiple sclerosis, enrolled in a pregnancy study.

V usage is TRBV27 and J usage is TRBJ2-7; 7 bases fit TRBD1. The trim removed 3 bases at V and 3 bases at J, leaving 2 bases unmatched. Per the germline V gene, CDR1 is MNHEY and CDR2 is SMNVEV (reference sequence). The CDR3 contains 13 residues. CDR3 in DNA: TGTGCCAGCAGTTTTGGGACAGTCTACGAGCAGTACTTC. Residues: CASSFGTVYEQYF.

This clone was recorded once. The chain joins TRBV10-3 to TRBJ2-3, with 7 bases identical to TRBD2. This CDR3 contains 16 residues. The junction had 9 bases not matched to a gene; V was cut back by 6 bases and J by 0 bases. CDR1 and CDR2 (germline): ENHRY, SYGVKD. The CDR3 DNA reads TGTGCCATCAGCAGGCTAGCGGAGGGGAGCACAGATACGCAGTATTTT. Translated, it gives CAISRLAEGSTDTQYF.

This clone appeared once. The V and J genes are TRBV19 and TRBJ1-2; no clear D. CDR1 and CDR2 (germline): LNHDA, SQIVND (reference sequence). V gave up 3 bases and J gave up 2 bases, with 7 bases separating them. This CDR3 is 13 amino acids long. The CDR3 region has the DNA TGTGCCAGTAGTATTCCGACAAACTATGGCTACACCTTC. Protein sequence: CASSIPTNYGYTF.

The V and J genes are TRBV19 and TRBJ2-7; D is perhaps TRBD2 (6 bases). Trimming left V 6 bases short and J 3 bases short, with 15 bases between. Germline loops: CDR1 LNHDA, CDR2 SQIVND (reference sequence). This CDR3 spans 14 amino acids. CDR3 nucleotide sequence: TGTGCCAGTAGCCCCCCGGAGGGGCGCTACGAGCAGTACTTC. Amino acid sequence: CASSPPEGRYEQYF.

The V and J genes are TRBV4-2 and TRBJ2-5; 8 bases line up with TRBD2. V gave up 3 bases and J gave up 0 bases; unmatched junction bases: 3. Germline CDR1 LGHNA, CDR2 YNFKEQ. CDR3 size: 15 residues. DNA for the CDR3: TGTGCCAGCAGCCAGGGCGGGGGGAACCAAGAGACCCAGTACTTC. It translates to CASSQGGGNQETQYF.

The CDR3 DNA is TGTGCCAGCAGTTTCTGGGGGGTCTCTGGGGCCAACGTCCTGACTTTC. This encodes CASSFWGVSGANVLTF. V usage is TRBV27 and J usage is TRBJ2-6, with a possible D match to TRBD2 (6 bases). The germline V gene encodes CDR1 MNHEY and CDR2 SMNVEV (reference sequence). This CDR3 region has 16 residues. Trimming took off 3 bases at V and 0 bases at J, with 9 bases between the two ends. The variable domain in full, with the rest retrieved from reference TRBV27 and TRBJ2-6, is EAQVTQNPRYLITVTGKKLTVTCSQNMNHEYMSWYRQDPGLGLRQIYYSMNVEVTDKGDVPEGYKVSRKEKRNFPLILESPSPNQTSLYFCASSFWGVSGANVLTFGAGSRLTVL.

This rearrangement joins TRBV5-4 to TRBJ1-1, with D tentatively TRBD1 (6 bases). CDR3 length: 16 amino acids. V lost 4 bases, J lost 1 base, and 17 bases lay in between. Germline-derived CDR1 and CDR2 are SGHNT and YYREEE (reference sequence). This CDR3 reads CASSLRGGEGNTEAFF. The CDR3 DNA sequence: TGTGCCAGCAGCCTAAGGGGGGGGGAAGGGAACACTGAAGCTTTCTTT. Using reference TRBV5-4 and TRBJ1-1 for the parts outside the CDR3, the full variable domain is ETGVTQSPTHLIKTRGQQVTLRCSSQSGHNTVSWYQQALGQGPQFIFQYYREEENGRGNFPPRFSGLQFPNYSSELNVNALELDDSALYLCASSLRGGEGNTEAFFGQGTRLTVV.

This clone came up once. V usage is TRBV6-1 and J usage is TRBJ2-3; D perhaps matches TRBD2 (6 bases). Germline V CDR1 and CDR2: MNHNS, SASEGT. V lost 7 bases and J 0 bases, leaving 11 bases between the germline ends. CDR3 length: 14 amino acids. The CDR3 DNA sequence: TGTGCCAGCACCGGGGACTGGAGCACAGATACGCAGTATTTT. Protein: CASTGDWSTDTQYF.

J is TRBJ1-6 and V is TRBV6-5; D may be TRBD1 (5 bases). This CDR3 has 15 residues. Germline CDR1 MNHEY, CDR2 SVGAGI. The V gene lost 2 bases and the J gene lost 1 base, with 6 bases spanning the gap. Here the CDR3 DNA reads TGTGCCAGCAGTTACAGGGGATCCTATAATTCACCCCTCCACTTT. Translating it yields CASSYRGSYNSPLHF.

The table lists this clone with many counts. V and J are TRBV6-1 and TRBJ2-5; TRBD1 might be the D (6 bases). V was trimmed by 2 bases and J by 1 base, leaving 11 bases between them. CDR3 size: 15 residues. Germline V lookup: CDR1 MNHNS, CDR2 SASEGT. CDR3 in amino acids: CASSESTGTQETQYF. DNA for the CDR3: TGTGCCAGCAGTGAATCTACAGGGACCCAAGAGACCCAGTACTTC.

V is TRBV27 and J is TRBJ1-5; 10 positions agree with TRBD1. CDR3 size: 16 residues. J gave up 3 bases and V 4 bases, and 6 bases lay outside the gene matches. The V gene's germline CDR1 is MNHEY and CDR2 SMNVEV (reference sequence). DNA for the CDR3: TGTGCCAGCAGTTCCGGGACAGGGGATATCAATCAGCCCCAGCATTTT. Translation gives CASSSGTGDINQPQHF.

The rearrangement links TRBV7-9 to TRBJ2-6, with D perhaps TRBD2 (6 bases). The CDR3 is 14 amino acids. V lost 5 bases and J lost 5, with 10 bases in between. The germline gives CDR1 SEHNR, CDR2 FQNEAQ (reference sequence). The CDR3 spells CASSAGLRANVLTF. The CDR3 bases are TGTGCCAGCAGCGCGGGACTCCGGGCCAACGTCCTGACTTTC. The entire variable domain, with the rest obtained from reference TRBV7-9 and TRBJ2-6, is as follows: DTGVSQNPRHKITKRGQNVTFRCDPISEHNRLYWYRQTLGQGPEFLTYFQNEAQLEKSRLLSDRFSAERPKGSFSTLEIQRTEQGDSAMYLCASSAGLRANVLTFGAGSRLTVL.

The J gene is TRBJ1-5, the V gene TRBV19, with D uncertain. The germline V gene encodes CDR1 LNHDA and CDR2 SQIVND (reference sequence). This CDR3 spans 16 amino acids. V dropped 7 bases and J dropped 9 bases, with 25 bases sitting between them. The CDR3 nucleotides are TGTGCCAGTATCAATCTGATGGAGGGTCAGCGGGGGCCCCAGCATTTT. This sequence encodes CASINLMEGQRGPQHF.

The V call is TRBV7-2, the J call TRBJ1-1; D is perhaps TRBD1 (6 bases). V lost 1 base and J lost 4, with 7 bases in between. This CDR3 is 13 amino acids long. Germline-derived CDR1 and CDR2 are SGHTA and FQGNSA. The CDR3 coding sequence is TGTGCCAGCAGCTTAGGGACAGCCACTGAAGCTTTCTTT. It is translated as CASSLGTATEAFF.

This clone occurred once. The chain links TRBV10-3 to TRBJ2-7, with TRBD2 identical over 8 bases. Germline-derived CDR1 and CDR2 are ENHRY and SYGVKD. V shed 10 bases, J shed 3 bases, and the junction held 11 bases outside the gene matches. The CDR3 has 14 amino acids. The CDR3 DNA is TGTGCCACCCAGAAGGGCAGCGGGAGCTACGAGCAGTACTTC. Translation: CATQKGSGSYEQYF.

CDR3 amino acids: CASSPTPIDRGLGNTIYF. CDR3 nucleotides: TGTGCCAGCAGCCCCACCCCGATCGACAGGGGCCTGGGAAACACCATATATTTT. The rearrangement links TRBV2 to TRBJ1-3, with 8 bases aligning to TRBD1. Germline V lookup: CDR1 SNHLY, CDR2 FYNNEI. J lost 4 bases, V lost 6 bases, and 17 bases had no gene match. This CDR3 has 18 residues.

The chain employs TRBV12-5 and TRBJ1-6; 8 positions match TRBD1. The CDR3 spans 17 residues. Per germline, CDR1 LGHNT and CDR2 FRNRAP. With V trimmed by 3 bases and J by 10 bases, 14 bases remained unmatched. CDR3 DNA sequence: TGTGCTAGTGGTTTTTGGACAGGGAGAGGTGAATGGTCACCCCTCCACTTT. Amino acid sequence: CASGFWTGRGEWSPLHF.

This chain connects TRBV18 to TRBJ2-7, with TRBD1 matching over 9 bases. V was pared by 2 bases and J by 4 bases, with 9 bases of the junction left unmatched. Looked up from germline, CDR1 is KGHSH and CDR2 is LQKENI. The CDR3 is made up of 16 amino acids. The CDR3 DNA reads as TGTGCCAGCTCACCAACACCGGGACAGGGTGAATACGAGCAGTACTTC. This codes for CASSPTPGQGEYEQYF. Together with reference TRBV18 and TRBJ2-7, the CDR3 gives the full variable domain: NAGVMQNPRHLVRRRGQEARLRCSPMKGHSHVYWYRQLPEEGLKFMVYLQKENIIDESGMPKERFSAEFPKEGPSILRIQQVVRGDSAAYFCASSPTPGQGEYEQYFGPGTRLTVT.

The CDR3 spells CASGRGNEQYF. The DNA of the CDR3 is TGTGCCAGCGGCAGGGGGAACGAGCAGTACTTC. The chain joins TRBV27 to TRBJ2-7; 7 positions match TRBD1. The CDR3 is 11 residues long. The germline CDR1 and CDR2 sequences are MNHEY and SMNVEV (reference sequence). Trimming removed 8 bases from V and 5 bases from J; junction bases left unmatched: 3.

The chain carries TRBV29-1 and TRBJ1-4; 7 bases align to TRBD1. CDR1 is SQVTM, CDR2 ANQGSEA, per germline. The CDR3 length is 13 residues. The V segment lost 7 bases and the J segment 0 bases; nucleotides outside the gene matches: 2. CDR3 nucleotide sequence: TGCAGCGGCGGACAGGCAACTAATGAAAAACTGTTTTTT. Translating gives CSGGQATNEKLFF.

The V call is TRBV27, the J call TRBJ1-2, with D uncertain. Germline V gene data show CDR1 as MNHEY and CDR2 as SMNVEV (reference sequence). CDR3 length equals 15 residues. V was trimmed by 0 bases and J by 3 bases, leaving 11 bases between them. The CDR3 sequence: CASSLSGLDYYGYTF. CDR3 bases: TGTGCCAGCAGTTTATCGGGTCTGGACTACTATGGCTACACCTTC.

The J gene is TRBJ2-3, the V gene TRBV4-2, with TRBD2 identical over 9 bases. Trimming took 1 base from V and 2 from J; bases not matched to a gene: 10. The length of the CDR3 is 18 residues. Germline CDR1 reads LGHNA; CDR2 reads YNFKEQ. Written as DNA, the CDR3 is TGTGCCAGCAGCCAAGGGGGGACTAGCACAAGTCACACAGATACGCAGTATTTT. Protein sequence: CASSQGGTSTSHTDTQYF.

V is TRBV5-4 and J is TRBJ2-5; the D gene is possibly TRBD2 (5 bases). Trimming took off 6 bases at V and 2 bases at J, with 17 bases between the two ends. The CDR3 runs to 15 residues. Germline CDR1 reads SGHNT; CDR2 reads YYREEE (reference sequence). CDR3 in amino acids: CASTYPGLGQETQYF. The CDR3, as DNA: TGTGCCAGCACTTACCCGGGGTTGGGACAAGAGACCCAGTACTTC. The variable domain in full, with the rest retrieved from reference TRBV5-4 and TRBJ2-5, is ETGVTQSPTHLIKTRGQQVTLRCSSQSGHNTVSWYQQALGQGPQFIFQYYREEENGRGNFPPRFSGLQFPNYSSELNVNALELDDSALYLCASTYPGLGQETQYFGPGTRLLVL.

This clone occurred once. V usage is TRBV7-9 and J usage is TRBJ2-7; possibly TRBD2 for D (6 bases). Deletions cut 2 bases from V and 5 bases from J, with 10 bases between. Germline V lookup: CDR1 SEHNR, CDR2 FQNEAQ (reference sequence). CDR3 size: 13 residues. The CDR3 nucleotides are TGTGCCAGCAGCTTAACGGGGGTCAACGAGCAGTACTTC. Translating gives CASSLTGVNEQYF.

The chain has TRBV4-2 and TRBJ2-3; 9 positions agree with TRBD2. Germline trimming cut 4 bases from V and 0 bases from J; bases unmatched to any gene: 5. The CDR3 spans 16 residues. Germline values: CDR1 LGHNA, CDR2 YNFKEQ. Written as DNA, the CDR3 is TGTGCCAGCAGCCCATCCCTAGCGGGGAGCACAGATACGCAGTATTTT. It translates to CASSPSLAGSTDTQYF.